Below, 32 T cell receptor beta chains from the same sample are listed, as sequenced in a study of blood T cell repertoires in COVID-19. Profiled with immunoSEQ multiplex PCR; TCRdb holds only in-frame clones, not every one. The table records some 320,000 clones, about 91% of them present only once. The specimen was peripheral blood. These receptors were collected from a woman in her twenties or thirties who had recovered from COVID-19.

The rearrangement joins TRBV5-8 to TRBJ2-7; 8 bases map to TRBD1. This CDR3 is built from 14 residues. The V gene's germline CDR1 is SGHTS and CDR2 YDEGEE. J was trimmed by 5 bases and V by 4 bases; bases with no gene match: 8. The CDR3 protein is CASSPGTGSHEQYF. CDR3 DNA sequence: TGTGCCAGCAGCCCAGGGACAGGAAGCCACGAGCAGTACTTC.

This clone was detected a few times. This chain uses TRBV6-5 with TRBJ2-3; 8 bases line up with TRBD2. The CDR3 spans 15 residues. Germline V lookup: CDR1 MNHEY, CDR2 SVGAGI. The ends lost 6 bases at V and 4 bases at J; junction bases unmatched: 9. CDR3 sequence: CASSLGGLGADTQYF. Here the CDR3 DNA reads TGTGCCAGCAGCCTAGGGGGACTAGGGGCAGATACGCAGTATTTT.

This clone came up once. CDR3 in amino acids: CSVGQSSGNTIYF. CDR3 nucleotide sequence: TGCAGCGTTGGACAGAGCTCTGGAAACACCATATATTTT. The chain joins TRBV29-1 to TRBJ1-3; a possible D gene is TRBD1 (5 bases). Germline V gene data show CDR1 as SQVTM and CDR2 as ANQGSEA. Trimming pared 4 bases from V and 0 bases from J, leaving 7 bases between. The CDR3 extends over 13 amino acids.

This chain links TRBV9 with TRBJ2-7, with 8 bases lining up with TRBD2. The junction had 11 bases not matched to a gene; V was cut back by 3 bases and J by 9 bases. Germline CDR1 and CDR2: SGDLS and YYNGEE. This CDR3 has 14 residues. CDR3 DNA sequence: TGTGCCAGCAGCGCCGGCCGGGGGGGCGAATCGCAGTACTTC. Translating gives CASSAGRGGESQYF.

V usage is TRBV11-2 and J usage is TRBJ1-5, with TRBD1 identical over 9 bases. The V and J ends lost 1 base and 6 bases, in that order; junction bases with no gene match: 7. The CDR3 covers 16 residues. Germline values: CDR1 SGHAT, CDR2 FQNNGV. This CDR3 is CASSLASPTGGQPQHF. CDR3 sequence (DNA): TGTGCCAGCAGCTTAGCGTCCCCGACAGGGGGTCAGCCCCAGCATTTT.

The chain uses TRBV27 and TRBJ2-3; 9 bases are shared with TRBD2. Germline V gene sequence: CDR1 MNHEY, CDR2 SMNVEV (reference sequence). The ends lost 9 bases at V and 7 bases at J; junction bases unmatched: 11. The CDR3 is 14 residues long. The CDR3 sequence is CASSSSGIRNTQYF. The DNA for the CDR3 is TGTGCCAGTTCTTCTAGCGGGATCAGGAATACGCAGTATTTT.

The genes are TRBV18 and TRBJ1-5; D is perhaps TRBD1 (5 bases). V was pared by 4 bases and J by 7 bases, with 11 bases between. In germline, CDR1 is KGHSH, CDR2 LQKENI. There are 13 residues in the CDR3. CDR3 sequence reads: CASSQAGEQPQHF. The CDR3 region has the DNA TGTGCCAGCTCACAAGCGGGGGAACAGCCCCAGCATTTT.

The sample holds a few counts of this clone. V gene TRBV5-4 combines with J gene TRBJ2-3; TRBD1 might be the D (6 bases). This CDR3 is built from 15 residues. V lost 9 bases to trimming and J lost 1 base, with 18 bases between them. CDR1 and CDR2 (germline): SGHNT, YYREEE (reference sequence). The CDR3 nucleotides read TGTGCCATAGGACAGTCCGTTCTTGGCACAGATACGCAGTATTTT. Translated: CAIGQSVLGTDTQYF.

The genes are TRBV5-5 and TRBJ1-1, with 11 bases lining up with TRBD1. This CDR3 spans 16 amino acids. Looked up from germline, CDR1 is SGHKS and CDR2 is YYEKEE (reference sequence). The trim removed 0 bases at V and 5 bases at J, leaving 6 bases unmatched. Written as DNA, the CDR3 is TGTGCCAGCAGCTTGGAGCTTCGGGACAGGGGGACTGAAGCTTTCTTT. Translation gives CASSLELRDRGTEAFF.

The chain uses TRBV4-1 and TRBJ2-5; D is possibly TRBD2 (6 bases). V was cut by 0 bases and J by 2 bases, with 10 bases left in between. The CDR3 sequence is 15 residues long. Germline V lookup: CDR1 MGHRA, CDR2 YSYEKL. CDR3 region: CASSQERGRQETQYF. The CDR3 bases are TGCGCCAGCAGCCAAGAGCGGGGTCGGCAAGAGACCCAGTACTTC.

This chain links TRBV5-1 with TRBJ1-2; 9 positions match TRBD1. CDR1 SGHRS and CDR2 YFSETQ come from the germline V gene. The CDR3 loop spans 16 amino acids. J lost 1 base, V lost 4 bases, and 8 bases had no gene match. DNA of the CDR3: TGCGCCAGCAGCGCCTCCGGGACAGGGAGTAACTATGGCTACACCTTC. It yields the protein CASSASGTGSNYGYTF. Combining the CDR3 with reference TRBV5-1 and TRBJ1-2 gives the whole variable domain KAGVTQTPRYLIKTRGQQVTLSCSPISGHRSVSWYQQTPGQGLQFLFEYFSETQRNKGNFPGRFSGRQFSNSRSEMNVSTLELGDSALYLCASSASGTGSNYGYTFGSGTRLTVV.

The chain employs TRBV6-5 and TRBJ1-2; 9 bases fit TRBD1. The length of the CDR3 is 13 residues. Per the germline V gene, CDR1 is MNHEY and CDR2 is SVGAGI. The ends lost 7 bases at V and 6 bases at J; junction bases unmatched: 6. DNA of the CDR3: TGTGCCAGCACTCCGGGACAGGGACATGGCTACACCTTC. Amino acids: CASTPGQGHGYTF.

The table lists this clone with a few counts. The V gene is TRBV18, the J gene TRBJ2-1; 11 bases fit TRBD1. CDR1 and CDR2 from the germline V gene are KGHSH and LQKENI. V lost 3 bases to trimming and J lost 6 bases; unmatched junction nucleotides: 4. CDR3 length: 15 amino acids. CDR3 DNA sequence: TGTGCCAGCTCACCGCCCGGGACAGGGGGCAATGAGCAGTTCTTC. Translation gives CASSPPGTGGNEQFF.

This clone showed up just once. V and J are TRBV5-4 and TRBJ2-3; 7 nucleotides match TRBD2. CDR1 SGHNT and CDR2 YYREEE come from the germline V gene (reference sequence). Trimming at V came to 3 bases and at J to 1 base, leaving 11 bases not matched to a gene. This CDR3 has 17 amino acids. CDR3 DNA sequence: TGTGCCAGCAGCTGGGGATTGACTAGCTATGGCACAGATACGCAGTATTTT. This sequence encodes CASSWGLTSYGTDTQYF.

The rearrangement links TRBV5-1 to TRBJ1-2; no clear D gene. The ends were cut back, 0 bases at V and 8 bases at J, with 11 bases in the middle. Germline lookup yields CDR1 SGHRS and CDR2 YFSETQ. The length of the CDR3 is 13 residues. The CDR3 spells CASSLAGESGYTF. The CDR3 DNA reads as TGCGCCAGCAGCTTGGCCGGGGAGAGCGGCTACACCTTC.

The chain links TRBV7-2 to TRBJ1-1; no definite D call. CDR1 SGHTA and CDR2 FQGNSA come from the germline V gene. Between the trimmed V and J ends, which lost 4 bases and 4 bases, there was a span of 16 bases. This CDR3 region has 15 residues. The CDR3 loop is CASSSNTAGGTEAFF. The CDR3 DNA reads as TGTGCCAGCAGCTCCAATACCGCAGGTGGCACTGAAGCTTTCTTT.

The count of this clone is one. J is TRBJ1-4 and V is TRBV11-1; 7 nucleotides agree with TRBD1. The germline gives CDR1 SGHAT, CDR2 FQDESV (reference sequence). CDR3 size: 15 residues. The J segment lost 5 bases and the V segment lost 5 bases, leaving 8 bases of the junction unmatched. Here the CDR3 reads CASSPGTDRNEKLFF. The CDR3 coding sequence is TGTGCCAGCAGCCCAGGGACAGATCGGAATGAAAAACTGTTTTTT.

The chain has TRBV7-8 and TRBJ2-1, with 11 bases aligning to TRBD2. J was trimmed by 5 bases and V by 3 bases; bases with no gene match: 3. Germline loops: CDR1 SGHVS, CDR2 FQNEAQ. The CDR3 is 15 residues long. CDR3 protein: CASSLGLADNNEQFF. The CDR3 nucleotides are TGTGCCAGCAGCTTGGGACTAGCGGATAACAATGAGCAGTTCTTC. The complete variable domain, with remaining parts taken from reference TRBV7-8 and TRBJ2-1, reads GAGVSQSPRYKVAKRGQDVALRCDPISGHVSLFWYQQALGQGPEFLTYFQNEAQLDKSGLPSDRFFAERPEGSVSTLKIQRTQQEDSAVYLCASSLGLADNNEQFFGPGTRLTVL.

This clone was picked up a small number of times. V is TRBV18 and J is TRBJ1-5, with D maybe TRBD1 (6 bases). Trimming left V 4 bases short and J 1 base short, with 11 bases between. Germline assignment: CDR1 KGHSH and CDR2 LQKENI. CDR3 size: 15 residues. The CDR3 spells CASSLRQGSNQPQHF. The CDR3 coding sequence is TGTGCCAGCTCACTCCGCCAGGGGAGCAATCAGCCCCAGCATTTT.

This clone came up once. The chain recombines TRBV18 with TRBJ2-7; 8 bases map to TRBD1. The J segment lost 5 bases and the V segment lost 2 bases, leaving 11 bases of the junction unmatched. This CDR3 has 16 amino acids. Germline loops: CDR1 KGHSH, CDR2 LQKENI. CDR3 DNA sequence: TGTGCCAGCTCACCATCAGCAGGACAGGGAATGAACGAGCAGTACTTC. Translated, it gives CASSPSAGQGMNEQYF.

The CDR3 DNA reads TGTGCCAGCAGCCTCGGACTAGCGGGGTCTAAGCAGTTCTTC. Protein: CASSLGLAGSKQFF. The genes are TRBV7-3 and TRBJ2-1; 12 nucleotides line up with TRBD2. Germline V gives CDR1 SGHTA, CDR2 FQGTGA. The CDR3 is made up of 14 amino acids. With V trimmed by 5 bases and J by 11 bases, 7 bases remained unmatched.

CDR3 bases: TGCGCCAGCAGCCGGGACAGGGCGAACACTGAAGCTTTCTTT. It encodes CASSRDRANTEAFF. This chain joins TRBV5-1 and TRBJ1-1; 9 nucleotides line up with TRBD1. Trimming took 4 bases from V and 1 from J; bases not matched to a gene: 2. Looked up from germline, CDR1 is SGHRS and CDR2 is YFSETQ. The CDR3 runs to 14 residues. The whole variable domain, filled in from reference TRBV5-1 and TRBJ1-1, reads KAGVTQTPRYLIKTRGQQVTLSCSPISGHRSVSWYQQTPGQGLQFLFEYFSETQRNKGNFPGRFSGRQFSNSRSEMNVSTLELGDSALYLCASSRDRANTEAFFGQGTRLTVV.

The chain combines TRBV5-1 with TRBJ2-3, with 8 bases lining up with TRBD2. There are 14 residues in the CDR3. V was pared by 4 bases and J by 2 bases, with 3 bases of the junction left unmatched. The germline V gene encodes CDR1 SGHRS and CDR2 YFSETQ. The CDR3 loop reads CASSSGSFTDTQYF. The CDR3 bases are TGCGCCAGCAGCAGCGGGAGCTTCACAGATACGCAGTATTTT.

The V gene is TRBV28, the J gene TRBJ2-1; 7 bases match TRBD2. The ends lost 7 bases at V and 5 bases at J; junction bases unmatched: 20. CDR1 and CDR2 (germline): MDHEN, SYDVKM. The CDR3 has 18 amino acids. The CDR3, as DNA: TGTGCCAGCACTCTGAACGCGGTGGGGGGGTATGTGGACAATGAGCAGTTCTTC. It yields the protein CASTLNAVGGYVDNEQFF.

V is TRBV4-2 and J is TRBJ1-6; the match to TRBD1 covers 9 bases. The CDR3 contains 15 residues. Per the germline V gene, CDR1 is LGHNA and CDR2 is YNFKEQ. The V and J ends lost 4 bases and 5 bases, in that order; junction bases with no gene match: 3. The DNA for the CDR3 is TGTGCCAGCAGCCGCGGACAGGGGAATAATTCACCCCTCCACTTT. Its protein is CASSRGQGNNSPLHF.

The chain carries TRBV27 and TRBJ1-6; 10 nucleotides match TRBD1. V shed 5 bases and J 6 bases; nucleotides not matched to a gene: 4. CDR3 length: 15 amino acids. CDR1 and CDR2 (germline): MNHEY, SMNVEV (reference sequence). CDR3 amino acids: CASSRGTGVNSPLHF. CDR3 DNA sequence: TGTGCCAGCAGTCGGGGGACAGGGGTTAATTCACCCCTCCACTTT.

The rearrangement joins TRBV28 to TRBJ1-5; D perhaps matches TRBD1 (5 bases). The germline V gene encodes CDR1 MDHEN and CDR2 SYDVKM. V lost 6 bases to trimming and J lost 1 base, with 13 bases between them. The CDR3 totals 15 residues. CDR3: CASRSTGLSNQPQHF. CDR3 nucleotide sequence: TGTGCCAGCAGGTCCACAGGATTAAGCAATCAGCCCCAGCATTTT.

The V call is TRBV29-1, the J call TRBJ1-1; TRBD1 is a possible D gene (5 bases). Trimming removed 0 bases from V and 8 bases from J, with 16 bases in between. Germline CDR1 reads SQVTM; CDR2 reads ANQGSEA. There are 14 residues in the CDR3. CDR3 residues: CSVEDQRGREEAFF. The CDR3 nucleotides are TGCAGCGTTGAAGATCAAAGGGGACGGGAGGAAGCTTTCTTT.

This rearrangement joins TRBV5-1 to TRBJ2-1, with 12 bases matching TRBD1. The CDR3 runs to 18 residues. V lost 6 bases to trimming and J lost 4 bases; unmatched junction nucleotides: 14. Germline CDR1 SGHRS, CDR2 YFSETQ. The CDR3 loop is CASMSFTGTGGSYNEQFF. The CDR3 region has the DNA TGCGCCAGCATGTCGTTTACCGGGACAGGGGGCTCATACAATGAGCAGTTCTTC.

This clone appeared once. The chain carries TRBV9 and TRBJ2-2; D possibly corresponds to TRBD2 (5 bases). The CDR3 runs to 17 residues. V was pared by 0 bases and J by 4 bases, with 16 bases between. The germline CDR1 and CDR2 sequences are SGDLS and YYNGEE. The CDR3 protein is CASSVGGSLGSTGELFF. For the CDR3, the DNA is TGTGCCAGCAGCGTAGGAGGGTCGCTCGGGTCCACCGGGGAGCTGTTTTTT. Variable domain in full (rest from reference TRBV9 and TRBJ2-2): DSGVTQTPKHLITATGQRVTLRCSPRSGDLSVYWYQQSLDQGLQFLIQYYNGEERAKGNILERFSAQQFPDLHSELNLSSLELGDSALYFCASSVGGSLGSTGELFFGEGSRLTVL.

This clone appeared once. The chain links TRBV7-2 to TRBJ2-7, with D unresolved. Germline values: CDR1 SGHTA, CDR2 FQGNSA. Trimming cost V 5 bases and J 1 base, with 12 bases left between them. The CDR3 is made up of 14 amino acids. Here the CDR3 reads CASSKFGPSYEQYF. CDR3 sequence (DNA): TGTGCCAGCAGCAAATTTGGGCCTTCCTACGAGCAGTACTTC.

The chain links TRBV3-1 (or the pseudogene TRBV3-2) to TRBJ2-7; 7 bases are a match to TRBD2. This CDR3 comprises 15 residues. V was clipped by 3 bases and J by 6 bases; unmatched bases: 11. In germline, CDR1 is LGHDT, CDR2 YNNKEL (reference sequence). The CDR3 loop is CASSHIASGVGEQYF. CDR3 nucleotides: TGTGCCAGCAGCCACATTGCAAGCGGGGTCGGCGAGCAGTACTTC.